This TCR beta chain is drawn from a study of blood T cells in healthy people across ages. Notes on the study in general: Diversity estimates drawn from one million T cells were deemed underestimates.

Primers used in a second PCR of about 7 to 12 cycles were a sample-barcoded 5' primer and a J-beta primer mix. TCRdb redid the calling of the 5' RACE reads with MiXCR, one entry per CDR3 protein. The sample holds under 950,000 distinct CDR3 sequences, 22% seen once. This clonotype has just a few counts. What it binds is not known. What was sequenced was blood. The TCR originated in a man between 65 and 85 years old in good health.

CDR3 protein: CASSLSTRSYYGYTF. DNA of the CDR3: TGTGCCAGCAGTTTGTCGACCCGTTCATACTATGGCTACACCTTC. The chain is built from TRBV27 and TRBJ1-2, with no clear D. Germline CDR1 reads MNHEY; CDR2 reads SMNVEV (reference sequence). With 3 bases removed from V and 3 bases from J, the gap between germline ends came to 14 bases. CDR3 size: 15 residues.